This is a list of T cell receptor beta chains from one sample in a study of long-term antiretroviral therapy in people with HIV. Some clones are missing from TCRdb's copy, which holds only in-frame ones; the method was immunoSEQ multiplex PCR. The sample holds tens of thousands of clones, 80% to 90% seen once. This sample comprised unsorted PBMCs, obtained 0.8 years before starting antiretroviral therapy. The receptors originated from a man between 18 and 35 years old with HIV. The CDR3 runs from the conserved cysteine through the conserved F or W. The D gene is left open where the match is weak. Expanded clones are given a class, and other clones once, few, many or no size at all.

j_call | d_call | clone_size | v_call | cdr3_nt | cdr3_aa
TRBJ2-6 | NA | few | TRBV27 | TGTGCCAGCAGAACCTCAGGGTCTGGGGCCAACGTCCTGACTTTC | CASRTSGSGANVLTF
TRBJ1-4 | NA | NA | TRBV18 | TGTGCCAGCTCACCGGCCGGGTCGGGAGAAAAACTGTTTTTT | CASSPAGSGEKLFF
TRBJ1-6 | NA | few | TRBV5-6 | TGTGCCAGCAGCGAACTACCAGGGATGAATTCACCCCTCCACTTT | CASSELPGMNSPLHF
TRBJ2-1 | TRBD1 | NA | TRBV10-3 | TGTGCCATCAGTGACCCCCAGGGGGCCCGAGATGAGCAGTTCTTC | CAISDPQGARDEQFF
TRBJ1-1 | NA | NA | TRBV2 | TGTGCCAGCAGTGAAGACAGGGTTGAGAACACTGAAGCTTTCTTT | CASSEDRVENTEAFF
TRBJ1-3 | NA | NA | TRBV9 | TGTGCCAGCAGCGCCGGTGGGTCGGACCCAGGAAACACCATATATTTT | CASSAGGSDPGNTIYF
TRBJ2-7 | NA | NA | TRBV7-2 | TGTGCCAGCAGCTCACGACAGGCGCCGGATTCCTACGAGCAGTACTTC | CASSSRQAPDSYEQYF
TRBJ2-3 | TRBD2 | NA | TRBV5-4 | TGTGCCAGCAGCTTGGGTCCTCCTACTAGCGGGAGGGCCAGAGATACGCAGTATTTT | CASSLGPPTSGRARDTQYF
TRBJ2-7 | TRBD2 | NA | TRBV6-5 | TGTGCCAGCAGCGAGACTAGCGACTCCTACGAGCAGTACTTC | CASSETSDSYEQYF
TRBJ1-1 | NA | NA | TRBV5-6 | TGTGCCAGCAGCTTACGAGGGAATTACTTTGGTACTGAAGCTTTCTTT | CASSLRGNYFGTEAFF
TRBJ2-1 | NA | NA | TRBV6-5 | TGTGCCAGCAGTTCCGGGACTGACGGCGATGAGCAGTTCTTC | CASSSGTDGDEQFF
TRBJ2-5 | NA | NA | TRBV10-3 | TGTGCCATCAGGGTGGACAGCACGGAGACCCAGTACTTC | CAIRVDSTETQYF
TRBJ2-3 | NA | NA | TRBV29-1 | TGCAGCGTTGAAGATCATGGGGTCTCGGGCACAGATACGCAGTATTTT | CSVEDHGVSGTDTQYF
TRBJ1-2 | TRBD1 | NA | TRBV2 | TGTGCCAGCAGTGGAGCGGACAGGGTTGGCTACACCTTC | CASSGADRVGYTF
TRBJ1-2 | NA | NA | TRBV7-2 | TGTGCCAGCAGCCGGGACCTTAGAACTGGCTACACCTTC | CASSRDLRTGYTF
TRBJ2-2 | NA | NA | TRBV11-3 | TGTGCCAGCAGCACACGTATCGGGGAGCTGTTTTTT | CASSTRIGELFF
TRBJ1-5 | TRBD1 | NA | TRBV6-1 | TGTGCCAGCAGTGCCCTGGACAGGGGTAATCAGCCCCAGCATTTT | CASSALDRGNQPQHF
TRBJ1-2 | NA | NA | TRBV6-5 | TGTGCCAGCGGTAGAGTCAAGGGCTACACCTTC | CASGRVKGYTF
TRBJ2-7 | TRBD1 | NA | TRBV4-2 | TGTGCCAGCAGCCAAGCACCCGGGACAGCCTACGAGCAGTACTTC | CASSQAPGTAYEQYF
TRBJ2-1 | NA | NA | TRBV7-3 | TGTGCCAGCAGCTTAACCTCGCAGGGTGAGCAGTTCTTC | CASSLTSQGEQFF
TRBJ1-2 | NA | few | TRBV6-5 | TGTGCCAGCAGGGTGGAGGGCTATGGCTACACCTTC | CASRVEGYGYTF
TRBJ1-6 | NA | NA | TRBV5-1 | TGCGCCAGCAGCGACAGACAGGACTCACCCCTCCACTTT | CASSDRQDSPLHF
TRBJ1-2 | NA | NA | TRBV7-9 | TGTGCCAGCAGCTTTTTGGGCCGCGAGGGAGGGAGGGGCTATGGCTACACCTTC | CASSFLGREGGRGYGYTF
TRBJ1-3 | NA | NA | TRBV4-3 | TGCGCCAGCAGCCAGGCGGGAGGGGGGATCTCTGGAAACACCATATATTTT | CASSQAGGGISGNTIYF
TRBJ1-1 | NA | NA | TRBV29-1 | TGCAGCGTTGTCCGAATTATGAACACTGAAGCTTTCTTT | CSVVRIMNTEAFF
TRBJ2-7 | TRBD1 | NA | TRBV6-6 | TGTGCCAGCATGAGAGAAGGGGGCATCTACGAGCAGTACTTC | CASMREGGIYEQYF
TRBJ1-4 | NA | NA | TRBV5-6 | TGTGCCAGCAGCTTGGACGATACACTGTTTTTT | CASSLDDTLFF
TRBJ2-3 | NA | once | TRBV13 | TGTGCCAGCCGGGGCGCGCCCCTCACAGATACGCAGTATTTT | CASRGAPLTDTQYF
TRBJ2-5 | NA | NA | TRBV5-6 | TGTGCCAGCAGCTTGGTTGACCGGCAAGAGACCCAGTACTTC | CASSLVDRQETQYF
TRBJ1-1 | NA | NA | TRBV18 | TGTGCCAGCTCACCAGCGGGACGAACGAACACTGAAGCTTTCTTT | CASSPAGRTNTEAFF